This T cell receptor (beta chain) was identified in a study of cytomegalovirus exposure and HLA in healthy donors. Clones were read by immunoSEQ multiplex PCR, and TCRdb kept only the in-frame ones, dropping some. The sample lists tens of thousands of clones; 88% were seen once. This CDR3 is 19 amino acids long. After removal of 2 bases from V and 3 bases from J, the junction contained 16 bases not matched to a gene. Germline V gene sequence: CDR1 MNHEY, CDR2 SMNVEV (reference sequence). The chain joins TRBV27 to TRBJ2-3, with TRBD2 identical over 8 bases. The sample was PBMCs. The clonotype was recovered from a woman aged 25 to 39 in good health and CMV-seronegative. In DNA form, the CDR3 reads TGTGCCAGCAGTTTAGGGCAGGCCATAGGGGGACTAGGAACAGATACGCAGTATTTT. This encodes CASSLGQAIGGLGTDTQYF.